This T cell receptor beta chain derives from a study of blood T cell repertoires in COVID-19. Study-wide background: The origin of the acute and convalescent COVID-19 samples was the United States, Italy and Spain.

This CDR3 is 15 amino acids long. The V segment lost 4 bases and the J segment 4 bases; nucleotides outside the gene matches: 7. Germline V lookup: CDR1 SGHRS, CDR2 YFSETQ. Study processing details: Reference gene primer amplification in the assay estimated nucleated cell counts. The protocol was immunoSEQ multiplex PCR, while the TCRdb copy is restricted to in-frame clones and leaves out a portion. That table gives V, J and clone size, and the DNA gave D and trimming. The repertoire holds more than 150,000 clones, around 87% seen once, with 0.6% to 0.8% in the top ten. This receptor was taken from a man aged 50-60 years with acute or convalescent COVID-19. The genes are TRBV5-1 and TRBJ2-1; TRBD2 matches at 8 bases. Sequencing was carried out using peripheral blood. This CDR3 reads CASSVTSGTYNEQFF. The CDR3 coding sequence is TGCGCCAGCAGCGTAACTAGCGGCACATACAATGAGCAGTTCTTC.